The 23 T cell receptor beta chains reported below all come from one sample, sequenced in a study of regulatory T cells in long-lasting Graves disease. CDR3-region Arm-PCR and iRepertoire HTBI primers produced the TCR beta libraries. In TCRdb, the multiplex PCR reads were re-called with MiXCR into one record per CDR3 protein. The sample has some 490,000 distinct CDR3 sequences, around 11% seen once. The time point denotes: newly diagnosed GD, antithyroid drugs for less than 3 months. Following extraction of RNA from PBMCs, that RNA was used to make the TCR library. This sample also appeared in a second study, on T cells in Graves' hyperthyroidism and ophthalmopathy.

Sequenced here: peripheral blood mononuclear cells (PBMCs), sampled at new diagnosis, from a patient treated with antithyroid drugs. Receptors originate from a woman in her twenties or thirties with Graves disease.

This clonotype was counted at least ten times. This chain uses TRBV28 with TRBJ2-7, with 7 bases that match TRBD2. CDR1 MDHEN and CDR2 SYDVKM come from the germline V gene. Trimming took 3 bases from V and 5 from J; bases not matched to a gene: 7. The CDR3 has 14 residues. The CDR3 DNA follows: TGTGCCAGCAGTTTGGTCGGCGGGAGCAACGAGCAGTACTTC. Translated, it gives CASSLVGGSNEQYF.

The sample holds many counts of this clonotype. V gene TRBV15 combines with J gene TRBJ2-7, with 8 bases identical to TRBD2. V was pared by 5 bases and J by 2 bases, with 11 bases of the junction left unmatched. The CDR3 is made up of 16 amino acids. Germline lookup yields CDR1 LNHNV and CDR2 YYDKDF (reference sequence). The CDR3 reads CATSARTSGLAYEQYF. CDR3 coding DNA: TGTGCCACCAGCGCCCGAACTAGCGGACTAGCCTACGAGCAGTACTTC.

There are a few counts of this clonotype. This chain connects TRBV6-2 or TRBV6-3 to TRBJ2-7; 10 positions agree with TRBD1. V lost 8 bases to trimming and J lost 2 bases; unmatched junction nucleotides: 3. The CDR3 is 13 residues long. CDR1 and CDR2 (germline): MNHEY, SVGEGT. In DNA, the CDR3 is TGTGCCAGCTACGGGACAGGGGCCTACGAGCAGTACTTC. Its translation is CASYGTGAYEQYF.

With regard to this clonotype: A far larger clone differs by one base, so this is likely a read error. V usage is TRBV2 and J usage is TRBJ2-7; TRBD1 agrees at 7 bases. The ends lost 7 bases at V and 7 bases at J; junction bases unmatched: 16. The germline V gene encodes CDR1 SNHLY and CDR2 FYNNEI. The CDR3 has 15 amino acids. CDR3: CASTEQGSAYNEQYF. CDR3 sequence (DNA): TGTGCCAGCACCGAACAGGGGAGCGCATACAATGAGCAGTACTTC.

This clonotype was counted many times. This chain joins TRBV28 and TRBJ1-1; no definite D call. The CDR3 contains 12 residues. V was cut by 8 bases and J by 5 bases, with 12 bases left in between. Germline V CDR1 and CDR2: MDHEN, SYDVKM. The CDR3 sequence: CASSPGLTEAFF. In DNA form, the CDR3 reads TGTGCCAGCTCTCCGGGTCTTACTGAAGCTTTCTTT.

The gene calls are TRBV27 and TRBJ2-7; 12 bases are shared with TRBD2. V lost 5 bases, J lost 3 bases, and 8 bases stayed unmatched. This CDR3 region has 16 residues. CDR1 is MNHEY and CDR2 is SMNVEV in the germline V gene (reference sequence). The DNA of the CDR3 is TGTGCCAGCAGTAAGCTCCGGACTAGCGGGAACTACGAGCAGTACTTC. It yields the protein CASSKLRTSGNYEQYF.

This clonotype has a count of ten or more. V is TRBV20-1 and J is TRBJ2-5; the D gene is possibly TRBD1 (7 bases). Germline V gene sequence: CDR1 DFQATT, CDR2 SNEGSKA (reference sequence). The V gene lost 1 base and the J gene lost 5 bases, with 14 bases spanning the gap. The length of the CDR3 is 14 residues. The CDR3: CSARVTGRRETQYF. CDR3 DNA: TGCAGTGCTAGAGTGACAGGGAGGAGGGAGACCCAGTACTTC.

This chain joins TRBV29-1 and TRBJ2-1, with D maybe TRBD1 (6 bases). Germline CDR1 and CDR2: SQVTM and ANQGSEA. Trimming took 5 bases from V and 5 from J, leaving 13 bases between them. The CDR3 is 13 amino acids. CDR3 coding DNA: TGCAGCGTTAACACAGGGAGTCACAATGAGCAGTTCTTC. Protein sequence: CSVNTGSHNEQFF.

A remark on this clonotype: A read error may account for a junction end that differs from germline. The rearrangement links TRBV12-3 or TRBV12-4 to TRBJ2-2; no definite D call. The CDR3 consists of 16 residues. In nucleotides, the CDR3 is TGTGCCAGCAGTTTAGGAGAGAGGAGAAGCACCAGGGAGCTGTTTTTT. Its protein is CASSLGERRSTRELFF.

The chain is built from TRBV18 and TRBJ2-2; D not resolved. The CDR3 is made up of 13 amino acids. Germline V gene data show CDR1 as KGHSH and CDR2 as LQKENI. V was clipped by 6 bases and J by 8 bases, with 13 bases between them. This chain's CDR3 is CASSAASSGELFF. DNA of the CDR3: TGTGCCAGCTCCGCGGCCTCTTCGGGGGAGCTGTTTTTT.

This clonotype was counted ten times or more. J is TRBJ2-5 and V is TRBV19; D gene uncertain. The V and J ends lost 10 bases and 4 bases respectively, with 19 bases between them. The germline gives CDR1 LNHDA, CDR2 SQIVND (reference sequence). The CDR3 covers 14 residues. The CDR3 DNA reads TGTGCCACCTCAGAGGTTGGATTGGGAGAGACCCAGTACTTC. The encoded protein is CATSEVGLGETQYF.

This clonotype appeared many times. V usage is TRBV20-1 and J usage is TRBJ2-7, with D possibly TRBD2 on 5 matching bases. V was trimmed by 8 bases and J by 0 bases, leaving 11 bases between them. The CDR3 contains 12 residues. CDR1 is DFQATT, CDR2 SNEGSKA, per germline (reference sequence). The CDR3 DNA sequence: TGCAGTTATGCGGGCCTCTCCTACGAGCAGTACTTC. Translated, it gives CSYAGLSYEQYF.

This clonotype has at least ten counts. J is TRBJ1-1 and V is TRBV28; a weak D match, TRBD1 (6 bases). The V end lost 8 bases, the J end lost 3 bases, and 19 bases lay between the germline ends. Germline CDR1 reads MDHEN; CDR2 reads SYDVKM. The CDR3 loop spans 15 amino acids. This CDR3 reads CASEPGGQGHTEAFF. The CDR3 nucleotides are TGTGCCAGCGAGCCGGGGGGGCAGGGGCACACTGAAGCTTTCTTT.

This clonotype was seen a handful of times. The chain combines TRBV9 with TRBJ2-3, with 8 bases that match TRBD2. Germline V gives CDR1 SGDLS, CDR2 YYNGEE. CDR3 length: 16 amino acids. J lost 4 bases, V lost 0 bases, and 7 bases had no gene match. This chain's CDR3 is CASSVEGSGKSDTQYF. CDR3 nucleotides: TGTGCCAGCAGCGTAGAAGGTAGCGGGAAATCAGATACGCAGTATTTT.

The chain has TRBV3-1 and TRBJ2-7, with 14 bases identical to TRBD2. The CDR3 runs to 15 residues. The trim removed 4 bases at V and 6 bases at J, leaving 5 bases unmatched. The germline gives CDR1 LGHDT, CDR2 YNNKEL (reference sequence). The DNA of the CDR3 is TGTGCCAGCAGCCTCGGGACTAGCGGGAGCCCCGAGCAGTACTTC. This translates into CASSLGTSGSPEQYF.

This clonotype was counted between two and nine times. The J gene is TRBJ1-1, the V gene TRBV7-8, with D uncertain. The CDR3 contains 13 residues. In germline, CDR1 is SGHVS, CDR2 FQNEAQ. V was trimmed by 4 bases and J by 4 bases, leaving 10 bases between them. The CDR3 sequence is CASSSSGSTEAFF. CDR3 in DNA: TGTGCCAGCAGCTCATCCGGGAGCACTGAAGCTTTCTTT.

In this sample, this clonotype turned up many times. This rearrangement joins TRBV7-2 to TRBJ1-6; D is ambiguous. Deletions cut 2 bases from V and 8 bases from J, with 10 bases between. The CDR3 has 14 amino acids. The V gene's germline CDR1 is SGHTA and CDR2 FQGNSA. This CDR3 reads CASSLTRKDSPLHF. Here the CDR3 DNA reads TGTGCCAGCAGCTTAACCAGGAAGGATTCACCCCTCCACTTT.

This clonotype appeared a few times. The rearrangement joins TRBV20-1 to TRBJ2-7; TRBD1 matches 9 bases. The CDR3 is made up of 13 amino acids. Germline V gene lookup returns CDR1 DFQATT and CDR2 SNEGSKA (reference sequence). J lost 5 bases, V lost 6 bases, and 8 bases had no gene match. As DNA, the CDR3 is TGCAGTGCAAGGGACAGGGTTGTGGACGAGCAGTACTTC. It is translated as CSARDRVVDEQYF.

Comments on this clonotype: The likely explanation is a read error, given a far larger clone one base away. This chain uses TRBV27 with TRBJ1-4; 8 nucleotides align to TRBD1. CDR3 length equals 19 residues. Germline-derived CDR1 and CDR2 are MNHEY and SMNVEV (reference sequence). V lost 5 bases and J lost 5; bases outside the gene matches: 19. The CDR3, as DNA: TGTGCCAGCAGTATTCGTCCGGGACAGGTGGCTAGACCGAATGAAAAACTGTTTTTT. This gives the protein CASSIRPGQVARPNEKLFF.

In this sample, this clonotype turned up many times. The chain is built from TRBV2 and TRBJ1-2; 8 nucleotides line up with TRBD1. V dropped 6 bases and J dropped 6; count of bases not matched to a gene: 12. The CDR3 spans 15 residues. Germline V gene lookup returns CDR1 SNHLY and CDR2 FYNNEI. CDR3 DNA: TGTGCCAGCAGAGGACAGGGTGGTCTCCGAGATGGCTACACCTTC. Translation gives CASRGQGGLRDGYTF.

This chain uses TRBV7-9 with TRBJ2-3; 7 nucleotides align to TRBD1. This CDR3 contains 14 residues. V shed 2 bases and J 9 bases; nucleotides not matched to a gene: 8. In germline, CDR1 is SEHNR, CDR2 FQNEAQ (reference sequence). CDR3 sequence reads: CASSLTLTGNTQYF. In DNA form, the CDR3 reads TGTGCCAGCAGCTTAACCCTGACAGGGAACACGCAGTATTTT.

This clonotype turned up a few times. This chain connects TRBV18 to TRBJ1-2; 8 bases are shared with TRBD1. V dropped 3 bases and J dropped 7; count of bases not matched to a gene: 7. The CDR3 consists of 14 residues. CDR1 is KGHSH and CDR2 is LQKENI in the germline V gene. The CDR3 region is CASSPDRDGPGYTF. CDR3 nucleotide sequence: TGTGCCAGCTCACCGGACAGGGATGGGCCTGGCTACACCTTC. The full variable domain, completed using reference TRBV18 and TRBJ1-2, is NAGVMQNPRHLVRRRGQEARLRCSPMKGHSHVYWYRQLPEEGLKFMVYLQKENIIDESGMPKERFSAEFPKEGPSILRIQQVVRGDSAAYFCASSPDRDGPGYTFGSGTRLTVV.

This clonotype was found many times. The gene calls are TRBV28 and TRBJ2-1; no firm D call. V lost 9 bases to trimming and J lost 9 bases, with 9 bases between them. Germline lookup yields CDR1 MDHEN and CDR2 SYDVKM. The CDR3 consists of 10 residues. The CDR3 sequence: CARKTFEQFF. The CDR3 nucleotides read TGTGCCAGAAAAACTTTTGAGCAGTTCTTC.